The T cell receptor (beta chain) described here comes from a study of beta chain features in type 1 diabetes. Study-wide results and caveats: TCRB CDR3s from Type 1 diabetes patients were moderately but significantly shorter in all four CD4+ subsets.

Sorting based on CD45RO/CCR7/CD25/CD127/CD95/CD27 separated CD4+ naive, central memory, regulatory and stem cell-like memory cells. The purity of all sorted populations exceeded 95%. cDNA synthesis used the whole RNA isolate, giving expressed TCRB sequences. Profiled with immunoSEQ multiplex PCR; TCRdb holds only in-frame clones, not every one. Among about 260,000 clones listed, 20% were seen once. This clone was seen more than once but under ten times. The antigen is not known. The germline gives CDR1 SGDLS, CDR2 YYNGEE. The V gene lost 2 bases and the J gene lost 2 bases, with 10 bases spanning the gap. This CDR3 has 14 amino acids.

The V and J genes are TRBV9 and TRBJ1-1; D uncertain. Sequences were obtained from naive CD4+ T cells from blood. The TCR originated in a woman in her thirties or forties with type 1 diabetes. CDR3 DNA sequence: TGTGCCAGCAGCGTTCGGGCGGGTAACACTGAAGCTTTCTTT. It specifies CASSVRAGNTEAFF.